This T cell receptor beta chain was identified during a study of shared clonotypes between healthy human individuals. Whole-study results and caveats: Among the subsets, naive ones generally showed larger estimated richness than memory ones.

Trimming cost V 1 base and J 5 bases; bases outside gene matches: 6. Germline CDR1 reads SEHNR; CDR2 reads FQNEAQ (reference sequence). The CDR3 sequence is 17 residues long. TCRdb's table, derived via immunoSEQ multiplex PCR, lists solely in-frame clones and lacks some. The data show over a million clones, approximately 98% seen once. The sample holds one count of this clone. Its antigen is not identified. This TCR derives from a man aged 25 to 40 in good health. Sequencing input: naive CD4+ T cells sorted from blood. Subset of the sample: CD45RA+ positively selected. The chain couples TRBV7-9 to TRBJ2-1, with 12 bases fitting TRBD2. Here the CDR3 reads CASSLELLAGGHNEQFF. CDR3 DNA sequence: TGTGCCAGCAGCTTAGAGTTACTAGCGGGAGGCCACAATGAGCAGTTCTTC.